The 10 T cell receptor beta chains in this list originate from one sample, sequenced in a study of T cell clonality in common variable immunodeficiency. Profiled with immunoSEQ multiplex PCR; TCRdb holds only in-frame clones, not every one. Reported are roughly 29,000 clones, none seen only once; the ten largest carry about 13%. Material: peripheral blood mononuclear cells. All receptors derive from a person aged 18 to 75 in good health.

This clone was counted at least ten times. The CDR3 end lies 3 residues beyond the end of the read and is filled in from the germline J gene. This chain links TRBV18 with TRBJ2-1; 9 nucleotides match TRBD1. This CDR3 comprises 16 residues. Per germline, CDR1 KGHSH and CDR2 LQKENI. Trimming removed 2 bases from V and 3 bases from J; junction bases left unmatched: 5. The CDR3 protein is CASSPTRDRDYNEQFF. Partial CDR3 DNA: TGTGCCAGCTCACCAACGAGGGACAGGGACTACAATGAG.

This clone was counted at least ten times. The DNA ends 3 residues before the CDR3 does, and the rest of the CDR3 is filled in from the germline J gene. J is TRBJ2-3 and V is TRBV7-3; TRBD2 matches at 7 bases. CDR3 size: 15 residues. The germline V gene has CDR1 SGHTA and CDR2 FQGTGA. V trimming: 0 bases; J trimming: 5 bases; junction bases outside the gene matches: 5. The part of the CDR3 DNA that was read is TGTGCCAGCAGCTTAACTGGGGGGGTCGGAGATACG. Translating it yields CASSLTGGVGDT. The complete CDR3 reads CASSLTGGVGDTQYF.

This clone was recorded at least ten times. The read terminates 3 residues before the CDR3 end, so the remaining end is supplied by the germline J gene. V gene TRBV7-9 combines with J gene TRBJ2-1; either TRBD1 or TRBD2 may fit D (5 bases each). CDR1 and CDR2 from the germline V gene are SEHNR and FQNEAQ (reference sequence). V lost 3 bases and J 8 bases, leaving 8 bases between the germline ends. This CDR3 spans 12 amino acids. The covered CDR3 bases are TGTGCCAGCAGCTTCCGAGGGGATGAG. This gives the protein CASSFRGDE. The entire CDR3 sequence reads CASSFRGDEQFF.

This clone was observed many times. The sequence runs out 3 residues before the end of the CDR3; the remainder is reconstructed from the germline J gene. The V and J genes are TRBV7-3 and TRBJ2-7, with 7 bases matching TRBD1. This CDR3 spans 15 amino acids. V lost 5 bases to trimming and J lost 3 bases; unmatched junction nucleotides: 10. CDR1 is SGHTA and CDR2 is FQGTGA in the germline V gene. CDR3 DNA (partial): TGTGCCAGCAGCCCTGCCGGGACAGCGGACTACGAG. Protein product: CASSPAGTADYE. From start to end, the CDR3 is CASSPAGTADYEQYF.

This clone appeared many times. CDR3 protein: CSVTGQGNSYNEQFF. CDR3 DNA (partial): TGCAGTGTTACGGGACAGGGGAACTCCTACAATGAG. V gene TRBV20-1 combines with J gene TRBJ2-1, with 10 bases fitting TRBD1. The read comes to an end 3 residues before the CDR3 does, leaving the germline J gene to fill in the end. The germline gives CDR1 DFQATT, CDR2 SNEGSKA (reference sequence). Trimming at V came to 7 bases and at J to 0 bases, leaving 6 bases not matched to a gene. The CDR3 has 15 residues.

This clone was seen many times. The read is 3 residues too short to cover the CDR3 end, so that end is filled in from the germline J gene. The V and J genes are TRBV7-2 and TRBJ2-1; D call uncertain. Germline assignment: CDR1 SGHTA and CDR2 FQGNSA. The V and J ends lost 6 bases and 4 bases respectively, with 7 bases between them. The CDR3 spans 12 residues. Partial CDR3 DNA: TGTGCCAGCAGTCACAAGTACAATGAG. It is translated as CASSHKYNE. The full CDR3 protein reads CASSHKYNEQFF.

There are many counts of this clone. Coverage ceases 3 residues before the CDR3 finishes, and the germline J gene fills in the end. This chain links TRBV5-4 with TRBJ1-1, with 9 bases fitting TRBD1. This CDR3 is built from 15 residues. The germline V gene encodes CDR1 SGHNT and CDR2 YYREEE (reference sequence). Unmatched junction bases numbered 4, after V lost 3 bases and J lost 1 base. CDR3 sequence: CASSWPGQGNTEAFF. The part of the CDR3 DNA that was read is TGTGCCAGCAGCTGGCCGGGACAGGGGAACACTGAA.

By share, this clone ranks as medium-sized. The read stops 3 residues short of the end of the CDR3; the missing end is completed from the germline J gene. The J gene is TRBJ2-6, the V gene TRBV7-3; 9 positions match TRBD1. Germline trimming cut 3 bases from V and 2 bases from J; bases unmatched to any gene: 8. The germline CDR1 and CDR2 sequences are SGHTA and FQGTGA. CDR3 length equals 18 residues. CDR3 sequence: CASSFKDRGDPGANVLTF. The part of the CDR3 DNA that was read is TGTGCCAGCAGCTTTAAGGACAGGGGTGACCCTGGGGCCAACGTC.

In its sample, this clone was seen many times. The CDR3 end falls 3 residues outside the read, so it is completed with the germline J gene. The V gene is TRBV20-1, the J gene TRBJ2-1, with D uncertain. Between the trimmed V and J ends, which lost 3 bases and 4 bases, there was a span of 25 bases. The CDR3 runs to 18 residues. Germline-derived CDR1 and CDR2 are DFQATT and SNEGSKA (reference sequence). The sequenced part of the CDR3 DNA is TGCAGTGCTAGGTCACGGCAGACAACAAGTGAATCTTACAATGAG. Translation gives CSARSRQTTSESYNE. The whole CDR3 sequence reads CSARSRQTTSESYNEQFF.

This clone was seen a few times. Partial CDR3 DNA: TGCGCCAGCAGCTTGCTGTGGAGCGGTCAAGGGTCCTATAATTCACCC. Translated: CASSLLWSGQGSYNSP. The full CDR3 sequence reads CASSLLWSGQGSYNSPLHF. This sequence joins TRBV5-1 and TRBJ1-6; no firm D call. The sequence runs out 3 residues before the end of the CDR3; the remainder is reconstructed from the germline J gene. The CDR3 spans 19 residues. V lost 1 base and J lost 1, with 18 bases in between. Looked up from germline, CDR1 is SGHRS and CDR2 is YFSETQ. Complete variable domain (other parts from reference TRBV5-1 and TRBJ1-6): KAGVTQTPRYLIKTRGQQVTLSCSPISGHRSVSWYQQTPGQGLQFLFEYFSETQRNKGNFPGRFSGRQFSNSRSEMNVSTLELGDSALYLCASSLLWSGQGSYNSPLHFGNGTRLTVT.